These 2 T cell receptor beta chains were sequenced from one sample in a study of blood T cell repertoires in COVID-19. Assay: immunoSEQ multiplex PCR; the TCRdb copy retains only in-frame clones and omits some. The repertoire has some 230,000 clones, about 80% of them found once; the top ten carry about 15%. The material sequenced was PBMCs or T cells enriched from blood (not recorded which). The origin of the receptors is a man aged 35-49 years who had recovered from COVID-19.

This clone was seen a few times. The chain joins TRBV3-1 (or the pseudogene TRBV3-2) to TRBJ1-4, with no clear D. The CDR3 runs to 13 residues. Germline assignment: CDR1 LGHDT and CDR2 YNNKEL (reference sequence). V was trimmed by 0 bases and J by 5 bases, leaving 4 bases between them. The CDR3 is CASSQDKNEKLFF. The CDR3 nucleotides read TGTGCCAGCAGCCAAGATAAAAATGAAAAACTGTTTTTT.

This sequence joins TRBV5-4 and TRBJ2-1; 9 bases are a match to TRBD1. Germline V CDR1 and CDR2: SGHNT, YYREEE (reference sequence). V lost 0 bases and J lost 6; bases outside the gene matches: 1. CDR3 length: 14 residues. The CDR3 spells CASSLGQGVNEQFF. The CDR3 DNA is TGTGCCAGCAGCTTGGGACAGGGGGTCAATGAGCAGTTCTTC.